One T cell receptor beta chain is described in this entry. There is no known antigen for this receptor. No base quality values were provided; no much bigger clone lies one nucleotide off. Using the deep immunoSEQ assay, TCR CDR3 regions were amplified from genomic DNA by multiplex PCR. Extracted genomic DNA from each cell subset was spread evenly across all wells of several immunoSEQ 96-well plates, with each plate serving as a replicate. Each replicate PCR for sorted subsets received around 210 ng genomic DNA, equal to about 30,000 T cell genomes. Purified libraries were measured with a Qubit 3.0 fluorometer, size-checked on a Bioanalyzer 2100, and measured again with the KAPA Library Quantification kit. Every immunoSEQ 96-well plate was sequenced on a separate single-read 150-cycle Illumina NextSeq 550 flow cell. The published analysis was carried out like this. Because only junctional sequences without quality scores were contained in the immunoSEQ output, filtering matching that applied to full-length reads could not be performed. Sequences were annotated with PyIR, a Python wrapper for IgBLAST v1.9, and V/J genes and CDR3 were assigned using IMGT germline references. Reads were filtered out if the reads had weak V/J assignments (E-value above 1e-6), no CDR3, stop codons, out-of-frame junctions, or ambiguous translated residues. A V3J clonotype was defined by an identical inferred V gene, J gene, and CDR3 amino acid sequence. Percentage overlap between repertoires was computed as shared unique clonotypes divided by the size of the smaller repertoire. RTK rarefaction, the Chao1 estimator, and Recon v2.1 estimates of unobserved clonotypes were used to assess repertoire richness. Generation probabilities for all TCRbeta clonotypes obtained by the gDNA method from a handful of donors were computed using OLGA. The clones in this table, taken by TCRdb from immuneACCESS, are in-frame only. Not every clone is retained; where verified, under half of the shortfall comes from an unresolved V gene, and the cause of the rest is unknown. V and J calls and clone size are given by that table; D and trimming were obtained from the DNA. The sample profile shows about 1 million clones; about 75% of them were found once. Of the sample, less than 1.5% falls within the top ten clones.

This sample was taken from a study of shared clonotypes between healthy human individuals (dated by TCRdb to the early 2020s). The study in broad terms: Three men and two women, aged 18 to 49 years, made up the cohort. To estimate repertoire size and how much clonotype sharing occurs between individuals, the study deeply sequenced the blood TCR repertoires of about five healthy adults. Each donor's leukapheresis produced roughly between roughly 0.85 and 10 billion PBMCs. For each donor, three plates each were used for CD4 naive and CD4 memory, two plates were used for CD8 naive, and one plate was used for CD8 memory. To increase sequencing depth and limit assay-specific biases, TCR repertoire library preparation and sequencing were carried out by different laboratories using diverse techniques. On the study overall, not on this receptor specifically: About 5% of naive CD4, around 3.5% of naive CD8, roughly 2.4% of memory CD4, and about 0.4% of memory CD8 clonotypes were shared across several donors. Pairwise subsampling led to the expectation that sequencing depth would affect the degree of clonotype sharing among donors. Rarefaction of sorted-subset datasets indicated incomplete sequencing despite the large sequencing depth. Naive subsets generally had larger estimated clonotype richness than memory subsets did. Sampling was restricted to blood, and TCR repertoires in tissue are likely to differ from TCR repertoires in blood. The genetic and exposure-history diversity represented was limited by the small number of donors. Clonotypes shared by all four sorted-subset donors showed higher generation probabilities than non-shared clonotypes.

CDR1 SGDLS and CDR2 YYNGEE are derived from the germline V gene. Compared with germline, V lacks 0 bases and J lacks 7 bases; bases without a gene match: 5. Taken from cysteine to phenylalanine, the CDR3 has 15 residues. Of all the DNA, just the CDR3 is kept, 45 bases in frame from base 1. The donors were healthy, HIV-negative adults who had no recently reported acute infections or vaccinations. Every donor was a Caucasian adult living in Nashville, Tennessee, USA. CD4+ T cells were enriched by magnetic negative selection; naive cells were then positively selected on CD45RA, and the negative fraction formed the memory subset. After blood collection by leukapheresis, PBMCs were isolated using Ficoll-Histopaque density gradient centrifugation and then cryopreserved in the vapor phase of liquid nitrogen. Purity and quantity of every magnetically sorted T cell population were checked by analytical flow cytometry. Each sorted fraction had its genomic DNA isolated and then quantified by UV absorbance on a Nanodrop 2000c.

This TCR was sampled from a man aged 18 to 35 in good health. Source material: memory CD4+ T cells sorted from blood. The cell subset or site label, read with the paper, signifies: CD45RA-negative fraction. The rearranged chain carries TRBV9 and TRBJ1-2, with 11 junctional bases fitting TRBD1. The DNA sequence is given as TGTGCCAGCAGCGTAGCGGGACAGGGGGTGTTTGGCTACACCTTC. Its product reads: CASSVAGQGVFGYTF.